This TCR beta chain stems from a study of OX40 agonist ivuxolimab in advanced cancers. Study-wide results and limits: Determination of antigen specificity was not performed for the expanded peripheral T cells.

This clone appeared once. As yet, its antigen is unknown. Germline loops: CDR1 SQVTM, CDR2 ANQGSEA. With 6 bases removed from V and 3 bases from J, the gap between germline ends came to 45 bases. The CDR3 has 23 amino acids. Generated by immunoSEQ multiplex PCR, the TCRdb table keeps only in-frame clones and is missing some. This table holds roughly 11,000 clones, around 80% found once. The sample here was CD4+ or CD8+ T cells sorted from blood, taken in a trial of the OX40 agonist ivuxolimab. The chain joins TRBV29-1 to TRBJ2-7, with D tentatively TRBD1 (6 bases). This clonotype originated in an adult with an advanced solid tumor such as melanoma, head and neck, liver or kidney cancer. Here the CDR3 DNA reads TGCAGCGTCTCTTTAAAGGGAATTCCTGGGGATCCCCGCCGGGACACCCAATTCTACGAGCAGTACTTC. Residues: CSVSLKGIPGDPRRDTQFYEQYF.